This T cell receptor beta chain was identified during a study of regulatory T cells in long-lasting Graves disease. Points from the study as a whole: TRBV28 was favored in persistent disease, as were TRBJ1-2 and TRBJ2-5. Peripheral blood was the sole material, not thyroid tissue.

V gave up 3 bases and J gave up 0 bases; unmatched junction bases: 6. The germline gives CDR1 SGHRS, CDR2 YFSETQ. The CDR3 contains 16 residues. Time point noted: newly diagnosed GD, antithyroid drugs for less than 3 months. PBMC RNA was the source of the TCR library. Relying on iRepertoire HTBI primers and Arm-PCR of CDR3 regions, the team built TCR beta libraries. One entry per CDR3 protein results from TCRdb running MiXCR on the multiplex PCR reads. The table has about 440,000 distinct CDR3 sequences, about a sixth seen once; the top ten hold about a quarter. Concerning this clonotype itself: The antigen remains unidentified.

A further study also used this sample, focusing on T cells in Graves' hyperthyroidism and ophthalmopathy. This second study says: Thyroid ultrasound, orbital computed tomography, clinical symptoms, and serum thyroxine and TRAb underpinned diagnoses.

J is TRBJ1-3 and V is TRBV5-1, with TRBD1 matching 7 bases. The source was peripheral blood mononuclear cells (PBMCs), collected at new diagnosis, from a patient treated with antithyroid drugs. The TCR comes from a woman in her late teens or twenties with Graves disease. The CDR3 loop reads CASSWGQLDSGNTIYF. DNA for the CDR3: TGCGCCAGCAGCTGGGGACAGCTTGACTCTGGAAACACCATATATTTT.